The 8 T cell receptor beta chains given below trace back to one sample, sequenced in a study of T-cell memory formation after mild COVID-19 (dated by TCRdb to the early 2020s). Libraries were built with 5' RACE. The run used an Illumina NovaSeq 6000. TCRdb reworked the public reads: Q25 trimming with fastp, MiXCR clone assembly, productive beta chains retained. Each record represents a unique CDR3 protein, reported with the most common genes and DNA among its rows. Within this sample are about 90,000 distinct CDR3 sequences, with about 15% of them counted one time only. About 43% of the sample goes to the ten largest clones. The sequenced sample consisted of PBMCs or a T cell subset sorted from them (not recorded which). The receptors derive from a man between 18 and 29 years old who had mild COVID-19 (a few samples of this study predate the infection). The sample titles of this study are shuffled in the database, so cell type and time point are left out; the donor was told from shared clones.

This chain links TRBV12-3 or TRBV12-4 with TRBJ2-7; the D gene could be TRBD1 or TRBD2 (5 bases each). Trimming pared 4 bases from V and 5 bases from J, leaving 12 bases between. CDR3 length equals 13 residues. CDR3 protein: CASSSQGTDEQYV. The CDR3 DNA reads TGTGCCAGCAGTTCCCAAGGGACGGACGAGCAGTACGTC.

Details on this clonotype: One junction end does not reproduce the germline sequence, and a read error may be involved. V gene TRBV7-2 combines with J gene TRBJ1-6, with 9 bases lining up with TRBD1. The CDR3 is 16 residues long. Germline assignment: CDR1 SGHTA and CDR2 FQGNSA. Here the CDR3 reads CASSLGQGNPDSPLHF. DNA of the CDR3: TGTGCCAGCAGCCTGGGACAGGGAAATCCTGATTCACCCCTACACTTT.

There are a few counts of this clonotype. The J gene is TRBJ1-2, the V gene TRBV7-9, with D possibly being TRBD1 (6 bases). Germline assignment: CDR1 SEHNR and CDR2 FQNEAQ (reference sequence). The V end lost 5 bases, the J end lost 7 bases, and 20 bases lay between the germline ends. CDR3 size: 15 residues. CDR3 nucleotide sequence: TGTGCCAGCAGCCTTCAGGGGCAGGGCGGCGGTGGCTACACCTTC. Protein: CASSLQGQGGGGYTF.

The chain links TRBV6-5 to TRBJ1-1, with D tentatively TRBD1 (5 bases). There are 15 residues in the CDR3. The germline gives CDR1 MNHEY, CDR2 SVGAGI. V was pared by 5 bases and J by 4 bases, with 17 bases between. The CDR3 sequence: CASSASLGGFTEAFF. In DNA, the CDR3 is TGTGCCAGCAGTGCCTCGTTGGGGGGGTTCACTGAAGCTTTCTTT.

This rearrangement joins TRBV12-3 or TRBV12-4 to TRBJ2-3; TRBD2 matches at 14 bases. The junction had 4 bases not matched to a gene; V was cut back by 9 bases and J by 2 bases. The CDR3 has 15 residues. The CDR3 spells CARGLAGGYTDTQYF. The CDR3 DNA sequence: TGTGCCAGAGGACTAGCGGGGGGATACACAGATACGCAGTATTTT.

The chain combines TRBV5-5 with TRBJ1-1; D ambiguous. V was shortened by 4 bases and J by 1 base, with 11 bases between the two germline ends. The V gene's germline CDR1 is SGHKS and CDR2 YYEKEE (reference sequence). The CDR3 spans 14 residues. The CDR3 sequence: CASSPNGWNTEAFF. The CDR3 DNA follows: TGTGCCAGCAGCCCGAATGGTTGGAACACTGAAGCTTTCTTT.

This clonotype was detected a few times. The chain has TRBV19 and TRBJ2-5; either TRBD1 or TRBD2 may supply D (5 bases each). Trimming took off 4 bases at V and 5 bases at J, with 20 bases between the two ends. This CDR3 comprises 16 residues. Germline V lookup: CDR1 LNHDA, CDR2 SQIVND (reference sequence). Here the CDR3 DNA reads TGTGCCAGTAGTACCGACACCGGGACGATCCGGGAGACCCAGTACTTC. Amino acid sequence: CASSTDTGTIRETQYF.

This clonotype has more than one count but fewer than ten. This chain uses TRBV10-3 with TRBJ2-7, with D perhaps being TRBD1 or TRBD2 (5 bases each). Germline V gene lookup returns CDR1 ENHRY and CDR2 SYGVKD. The V and J ends lost 11 bases and 6 bases respectively, with 17 bases between them. The CDR3 loop spans 12 amino acids. The CDR3, as DNA: TGTGCCCCCCGGGACCAGAACTTCGAGCAGTACGTC. Residues: CAPRDQNFEQYV.